This T cell receptor beta chain was retrieved from a study of blood T cell repertoires in COVID-19. Study information: The analysed material was cDNA or gDNA that came from T cells, B-cell-depleted T cells, or PBMCs.

Measured with immunoSEQ multiplex PCR; TCRdb has only the in-frame clones, and not every one. The table shows 180,000 or so clones, with about four fifths occurring only once. Participants spanned ages about 18 to 100 years and resided in 20 to 30 US areas. Membership in each cohort depended on participant-reported clinical history. This CDR3 is built from 14 residues. Germline assignment: CDR1 MNHEY and CDR2 SVGAGI. V lost 6 bases, J lost 6 bases, and 6 bases stayed unmatched. This clonotype was sampled from a man between 40 and 49 years old who had recovered from COVID-19. The chain combines TRBV6-5 with TRBJ1-1; 11 bases line up with TRBD1. The sample was PBMCs or T cells enriched from blood (not recorded which). The CDR3 loop is CASSRGQGVAEAFF. The CDR3 DNA sequence: TGTGCCAGCAGCCGGGGACAGGGGGTCGCTGAAGCTTTCTTT.